This T cell receptor beta chain was captured by sequencing in a study of T cell clonality in common variable immunodeficiency. Some clones are missing from TCRdb's copy, which holds only in-frame ones; the method was immunoSEQ multiplex PCR. The specimen has 45,000 to 55,000 clones, none found just once. This clone was counted a few times. The read ends 3 residues before the CDR3 terminus; that terminus is restored from the germline J gene. V was trimmed by 9 bases and J by 5 bases, leaving 14 bases between them. Per the germline V gene, CDR1 is ENHRY and CDR2 is SYGVKD. The CDR3 is 13 residues long. The source of this sequence is a person aged 18 to 69 in good health. The specimen was peripheral blood mononuclear cells. This rearrangement joins TRBV10-3 to TRBJ2-1; TRBD1 is a possible D gene (5 bases). This chain's CDR3 is CAMARTSDNEQFF. The CDR3 DNA, read in part, is TGTGCCATGGCCCGGACATCAGACAATGAG.